These 16 T cell receptor beta chains share one sample of origin, sequenced in a study of CD8 T cells in ankylosing spondylitis. TCRdb re-called the 5' RACE reads with MiXCR, one entry per CDR3 protein. The sample gives about 250,000 distinct CDR3 sequences, about 20% of which show up once; around 33% is in the top ten. The sequencing input was blood, either unsorted or a sorted T cell fraction (not recorded which). The receptors stem from a male donor with ankylosing spondylitis or in good health (not recorded which).

This clonotype occurred many times. This chain uses TRBV9 with TRBJ1-1; D remains unclear. Per germline, CDR1 SGDLS and CDR2 YYNGEE. The V and J ends lost 1 base and 1 base respectively, with 11 bases between them. This CDR3 contains 15 residues. CDR3 loop: CASSVNGAGNTEAFF. The CDR3 DNA sequence: TGTGCCAGCAGCGTAAATGGTGCGGGGAACACTGAAGCTTTCTTT.

A few counts support this clonotype. The chain links TRBV7-2 to TRBJ2-7; D gene unclear. V gave up 1 base and J gave up 0 bases, with 7 bases separating them. The CDR3 spans 14 residues. Per germline, CDR1 SGHTA and CDR2 FQGNSA. CDR3 bases: TGTGCCAGCAGCTTAGGCGGAGTCTCCTACGAGCAGTACTTC. Encoded protein: CASSLGGVSYEQYF.

This clonotype turned up a few times. CDR3 amino acids: CASSSTGALAKNIQYF. CDR3 in DNA: TGTGCCAGCAGTAGTACAGGTGCCCTAGCCAAAAACATTCAGTACTTC. This chain connects TRBV12-3 or TRBV12-4 to TRBJ2-4, with D possibly being TRBD1 (5 bases). V was shortened by 5 bases and J by 0 bases, with 14 bases between the two germline ends. This CDR3 has 16 residues.

There are a few counts of this clonotype. The chain employs TRBV4-3 and TRBJ2-1; D gene unclear. Deletions cut 5 bases from V and 5 bases from J, with 10 bases between. The CDR3 length is 13 residues. Looked up from germline, CDR1 is LGHNA and CDR2 is YSLEER. The CDR3 nucleotides read TGCGCCAGCAGCAAACGACTCGACAATGAGCAGTTCTTC. Translating it yields CASSKRLDNEQFF.

V usage is TRBV29-1 and J usage is TRBJ2-7; D remains unclear. The CDR3 sequence is 13 residues long. V shed 7 bases and J shed 0 bases, with 13 bases lying between them. The germline CDR1 and CDR2 sequences are SQVTM and ANQGSEA. CDR3 protein: CSARIGSSYEQYF. The CDR3 bases are TGCAGCGCAAGGATAGGATCCTCCTACGAGCAGTACTTC.

The V gene is TRBV7-2, the J gene TRBJ2-7; the match to TRBD2 covers 13 bases. The trim removed 7 bases at V and 2 bases at J, leaving 2 bases unmatched. Germline V gene sequence: CDR1 SGHTA, CDR2 FQGNSA. The CDR3 covers 14 residues. The CDR3 sequence: CASILAGGPYEQYF. CDR3 DNA: TGTGCCAGCATACTAGCGGGAGGGCCCTACGAGCAGTACTTC.

J is TRBJ2-2 and V is TRBV6-5; 8 bases line up with TRBD1. Germline CDR1 MNHEY, CDR2 SVGAGI. CDR3 size: 13 residues. Losses at the gene ends were 4 bases for V and 5 bases for J; bases not matched to a gene: 0. CDR3 sequence reads: CASSWTGTGELFF. CDR3 in DNA: TGTGCCAGCAGTTGGACAGGGACCGGGGAGCTGTTTTTT.

This clonotype was seen more than once but under ten times. The chain has TRBV7-2 and TRBJ2-1; D gene ambiguous. Germline CDR1 and CDR2: SGHTA and FQGNSA. Trimming stripped 4 bases from V and 8 bases from J, with 15 bases between. CDR3 length equals 14 residues. This CDR3 reads CASSSTLGWDEQFF. The DNA for the CDR3 is TGTGCCAGCAGCTCAACGCTCGGATGGGATGAGCAGTTCTTC.

This clonotype was seen more than once but under ten times. The chain recombines TRBV5-6 with TRBJ2-1; D gene uncertain. V dropped 2 bases and J dropped 9 bases, with 6 bases sitting between them. Germline V gene lookup returns CDR1 SGHDT and CDR2 YYEEEE. This CDR3 has 11 amino acids. The DNA of the CDR3 is TGTGCCAGCAGCTTCCGCCGTGAGCAGTTCTTC. Amino acids: CASSFRREQFF.

This clonotype was detected only a few times. The gene calls are TRBV29-1 and TRBJ2-7; D perhaps matches TRBD2 (5 bases). The germline CDR1 and CDR2 sequences are SQVTM and ANQGSEA. This CDR3 has 13 residues. The V and J ends lost 1 base and 1 base respectively, with 8 bases between them. CDR3 coding DNA: TGCAGCGTTGAAGCGAGGGAGTCCTACGAGCAGTACTTC. Translating it yields CSVEARESYEQYF.

The chain employs TRBV18 and TRBJ1-5, with D possibly TRBD1 on 5 matching bases. The germline gives CDR1 KGHSH, CDR2 LQKENI. V was clipped by 2 bases and J by 0 bases, with 14 bases between them. The CDR3 spans 17 residues. The CDR3 DNA reads TGTGCCAGCTCACCAATGGCGGGACTCTATAGCAATCAGCCCCAGCATTTT. Its protein is CASSPMAGLYSNQPQHF.

This clonotype was counted only a few times. This chain connects TRBV5-8 to TRBJ2-5; D is unclear. This CDR3 comprises 13 residues. CDR1 is SGHTS and CDR2 is YDEGEE in the germline V gene. Trimming left V 0 bases short and J 3 bases short, with 6 bases between. CDR3 protein: CASSLDLKETQYF. CDR3 DNA sequence: TGTGCCAGCAGCTTGGACTTAAAAGAGACCCAGTACTTC. Variable domain in full (rest from reference TRBV5-8 and TRBJ2-5): EAGVTQSPTHLIKTRGQQATLRCSPISGHTSVYWYQQALGLGLQFLLWYDEGEERNRGNFPPRFSGRQFPNYSSELNVNALELEDSALYLCASSLDLKETQYFGPGTRLLVL.

This clonotype has a handful of counts. The V and J genes are TRBV20-1 and TRBJ1-1; D unresolved. Germline CDR1 is DFQATT and CDR2 is SNEGSKA (reference sequence). The CDR3 loop spans 12 amino acids. The V gene lost 8 bases and the J gene lost 6 bases, with 16 bases spanning the gap. The CDR3 loop is CSLTRLSAEAFF. CDR3 DNA sequence: TGCAGTTTAACACGGCTAAGTGCTGAAGCTTTCTTT.

In this sample, this clonotype turned up a few times. The chain uses TRBV11-2 and TRBJ2-5; the D is unclear. The germline V and J ends were trimmed by 5 bases and 0 bases, with 10 bases remaining between them. Germline CDR1 is SGHAT and CDR2 is FQNNGV. CDR3 length: 14 amino acids. This chain's CDR3 is CASSLRPYQETQYF. CDR3 DNA: TGTGCCAGCAGCCTTAGGCCGTACCAAGAGACCCAGTACTTC.

This clonotype was counted only a few times. The junction differs from germline at one of its ends, possibly a read error. J is TRBJ2-4 and V is TRBV7-7; D may match TRBD1 or TRBD2 (5 bases each). The CDR3 length is 15 residues. Germline V gene data show CDR1 as SSHAT and CDR2 as FNYEAQ (reference sequence). The CDR3 loop reads CASTSGTRTKNIQYF. The CDR3 bases are TGTGCTAGCACCTCCGGGACGAGAACCAAAAACATTCAGTACTTC. Filled out from reference TRBV7-7 and TRBJ2-4, the complete variable domain reads GAGVSQSPRYKVTKRGQDVTLRCDPISSHATLYWYQQALGQGPEFLTYFNYEAQPDKSGLPSDRFSAERPEGSISTLTIQRTEQRDSAMYRCASTSGTRTKNIQYFGAGTRLSVL.

This clonotype came up a few times. The V and J genes are TRBV20-1 and TRBJ2-1; D is possibly TRBD2 (5 bases). CDR3 size: 15 residues. The V end was cut by 0 bases, the J end by 3 bases, with 12 bases between. Germline CDR1 reads DFQATT; CDR2 reads SNEGSKA (reference sequence). CDR3 sequence reads: CSARDEGRIYNEQFF. CDR3 coding DNA: TGCAGTGCTAGAGATGAGGGAAGGATCTACAATGAGCAGTTCTTC.